This entry lists 26 T cell receptor beta chains sequenced from one sample in a study of long-term antiretroviral therapy in people with HIV. With survey level as its setting, the immunoSEQ assay was v3.0. Profiled with immunoSEQ multiplex PCR; TCRdb holds only in-frame clones, not every one. The repertoire holds approximately 23,000 clones, with about 88% as singletons. Specimen: unsorted PBMCs, collected 2.7 years after starting antiretroviral therapy. Receptors originate from a man aged 40-49 years with HIV.

The V call is TRBV19, the J call TRBJ1-1, with no clear D. V lost 8 bases and J lost 1, with 17 bases in between. CDR3 length: 15 residues. The germline gives CDR1 LNHDA, CDR2 SQIVND (reference sequence). This CDR3 is CASQPRGRRNTEAFF. In DNA, the CDR3 is TGTGCCAGTCAACCTCGCGGACGGAGGAACACTGAAGCTTTCTTT.

The V call is TRBV2, the J call TRBJ2-7, with 7 bases that match TRBD1. The junction had 12 bases not matched to a gene; V was cut back by 7 bases and J by 3 bases. CDR1 and CDR2 (germline): SNHLY, FYNNEI. The CDR3 has 15 residues. CDR3 bases: TGTGCCAGCACACCTCCAGGGGGAGTGGGCTACGAGCAGTACTTC. This encodes CASTPPGGVGYEQYF.

The CDR3 region is CASVGGSNTGELFF. For the CDR3, the DNA is TGTGCCAGCGTGGGCGGTTCGAACACCGGGGAGCTGTTTTTT. The V gene is TRBV7-9, the J gene TRBJ2-2; D is unclear. The germline V and J ends were trimmed by 8 bases and 0 bases, with 10 bases remaining between them. CDR1 and CDR2 (germline): SEHNR, FQNEAQ (reference sequence). The CDR3 has 14 residues.

The chain has TRBV19 and TRBJ2-1, with a tentative D call TRBD2 (7 bases). The CDR3 is made up of 15 amino acids. Germline-derived CDR1 and CDR2 are LNHDA and SQIVND (reference sequence). Trimming took 6 bases from V and 6 from J, leaving 18 bases between them. The CDR3 reads CASSWAGAGVNEQFF. The CDR3 bases are TGTGCCAGTAGCTGGGCGGGGGCTGGAGTCAATGAGCAGTTCTTC.

The genes are TRBV29-1 and TRBJ1-1; TRBD1 might be the D (5 bases). The CDR3 length is 14 residues. CDR1 SQVTM and CDR2 ANQGSEA come from the germline V gene. The V and J ends lost 4 bases and 4 bases respectively, with 16 bases between them. CDR3 region: CSVVGRIAGTEAFF. CDR3 sequence (DNA): TGCAGCGTTGTGGGACGTATTGCGGGCACTGAAGCTTTCTTT.

The chain is built from TRBV7-8 and TRBJ2-1; TRBD2 matches 7 bases. V lost 5 bases and J lost 0; bases outside the gene matches: 7. The CDR3 is 16 residues long. CDR1 and CDR2 (germline): SGHVS, FQNEAQ. The CDR3 bases are TGTGCCAGCAGCCCTCCTAGCGGCTTCTCCTACAATGAGCAGTTCTTC. Translation: CASSPPSGFSYNEQFF.

The genes are TRBV30 and TRBJ2-7; D possibly corresponds to TRBD2 (6 bases). This CDR3 has 16 amino acids. V lost 0 bases to trimming and J lost 0 bases, with 15 bases between them. Germline V gene sequence: CDR1 GTSNPN, CDR2 SVGIG (reference sequence). The CDR3 spells CAWSVGGTAVSYEQYF. CDR3 bases: TGTGCCTGGAGTGTGGGCGGGACGGCGGTCTCCTACGAGCAGTACTTC.

This rearrangement joins TRBV9 to TRBJ2-5; D gene ambiguous. Germline-derived CDR1 and CDR2 are SGDLS and YYNGEE. The CDR3 is 13 amino acids. V gave up 2 bases and J gave up 10 bases, with 15 bases separating them. CDR3 coding DNA: TGTGCCAGCAGCGTCCAAGGGATCGGAGACCAGTACTTC. Translation gives CASSVQGIGDQYF.

This chain links TRBV5-1 with TRBJ1-5; 11 nucleotides line up with TRBD1. This CDR3 is 15 amino acids long. With 4 bases clipped from V and 3 bases from J, the junction kept 3 bases outside the gene matches. CDR1 and CDR2 from the germline V gene are SGHRS and YFSETQ. CDR3 loop: CASSIGQGANQPQHF. Written as DNA, the CDR3 is TGCGCCAGCAGCATCGGACAGGGGGCCAATCAGCCCCAGCATTTT.

This chain uses TRBV28 with TRBJ2-1; D may match TRBD1 or TRBD2 (5 bases each). V lost 6 bases, J lost 5 bases, and 17 bases lay in between. The CDR3 is 15 residues long. In germline, CDR1 is MDHEN, CDR2 SYDVKM. CDR3 in DNA: TGTGCCAGCAGCATGAGGGGTCAACTCGACAATGAGCAGTTCTTC. Translation gives CASSMRGQLDNEQFF.

This clone was seen only once. The chain has TRBV7-9 and TRBJ1-1, with D tentatively TRBD1 (5 bases). Germline V CDR1 and CDR2: SEHNR, FQNEAQ (reference sequence). The CDR3 is made up of 16 amino acids. The V gene lost 4 bases and the J gene lost 0 bases, with 15 bases spanning the gap. Written as DNA, the CDR3 is TGTGCCAGCAGCTCCTCCGGGACGGCAATGAACACTGAAGCTTTCTTT. Translated: CASSSSGTAMNTEAFF.

This chain uses TRBV7-7 with TRBJ2-5; no firm D call. CDR1 and CDR2 (germline): SSHAT, FNYEAQ (reference sequence). The CDR3 extends over 14 amino acids. V gave up 5 bases and J gave up 2 bases, with 12 bases separating them. CDR3 sequence: CASSPLRSQETQYF. The DNA of the CDR3 is TGTGCCAGCAGCCCCCTAAGGTCACAAGAGACCCAGTACTTC.

This chain uses TRBV5-1 with TRBJ2-3; TRBD2 aligns across 7 bases. Germline trimming cut 4 bases from V and 2 bases from J; bases unmatched to any gene: 19. The CDR3 is 19 residues long. Germline CDR1 SGHRS, CDR2 YFSETQ. CDR3 sequence reads: CASSGQGGMARTFTDTQYF. CDR3 DNA sequence: TGCGCCAGCAGCGGGCAGGGAGGGATGGCGAGAACTTTCACAGATACGCAGTATTTT.

The table lists this clone with a few counts. The chain is built from TRBV5-6 and TRBJ1-5, with D maybe TRBD1 (6 bases). The CDR3 runs 14 residues. The V end was cut by 2 bases, the J end by 6 bases, with 12 bases between. Germline V gene lookup returns CDR1 SGHDT and CDR2 YYEEEE. The CDR3 DNA follows: TGTGCCAGCAGCTTAGGGGGGGAGGGTCAGCCCCAGCATTTT. It encodes CASSLGGEGQPQHF. The full variable domain, its missing parts supplied by reference TRBV5-6 and TRBJ1-5, is DAGVTQSPTHLIKTRGQQVTLRCSPKSGHDTVSWYQQALGQGPQFIFQYYEEEERQRGNFPDRFSGHQFPNYSSELNVNALLLGDSALYLCASSLGGEGQPQHFGDGTRLSIL.

This rearrangement joins TRBV2 to TRBJ1-3, with 11 bases lining up with TRBD1. CDR1 is SNHLY, CDR2 FYNNEI, per germline. This CDR3 has 17 residues. The ends lost 2 bases at V and 3 bases at J; junction bases unmatched: 6. As DNA, the CDR3 is TGTGCCAGCAGTGAAAGCCGGACAGGGGGCATTGGAAACACCATATATTTT. Amino acid sequence: CASSESRTGGIGNTIYF.

The chain employs TRBV11-2 and TRBJ1-4; the D is unclear. Trimming removed 8 bases at V and 0 bases at J, with 16 bases between. The CDR3 spans 16 residues. Germline V gives CDR1 SGHAT, CDR2 FQNNGV. Here the CDR3 reads CASSLAGYTTNEKLFF. In DNA form, the CDR3 reads TGTGCCAGCTCCTTGGCAGGATATACAACTAATGAAAAACTGTTTTTT.

This clone was picked up a small number of times. The chain carries TRBV4-1 and TRBJ1-1; D is undetermined. CDR1 is MGHRA, CDR2 YSYEKL, per germline. The CDR3 runs 12 residues. Trimming stripped 3 bases from V and 8 bases from J, with 10 bases between. The CDR3 protein is CASSHTGLEAFF. Here the CDR3 DNA reads TGCGCCAGCAGCCATACGGGCCTCGAAGCTTTCTTT.

The genes are TRBV11-2 and TRBJ1-3; D not resolved. V shed 3 bases and J shed 2 bases, with 8 bases lying between them. This CDR3 has 14 amino acids. Germline CDR1 reads SGHAT; CDR2 reads FQNNGV. CDR3 amino acids: CASSFRDAGNTIYF. The CDR3 DNA follows: TGTGCCAGCAGCTTCCGGGATGCTGGAAACACCATATATTTT.

The chain's CDR3 is CASSPGTAGNTIYF. The DNA for the CDR3 is TGTGCCAGCAGTCCCGGGACAGCTGGAAACACCATATATTTT. The chain links TRBV27 to TRBJ1-3, with 7 bases matching TRBD1. The CDR3 extends over 14 amino acids. The germline V gene has CDR1 MNHEY and CDR2 SMNVEV (reference sequence). The junction had 3 bases not matched to a gene; V was cut back by 5 bases and J by 2 bases.

V usage is TRBV7-9 and J usage is TRBJ1-1; TRBD1 matches at 7 bases. The V gene end was trimmed by 5 bases and the J gene end by 4 bases; junction bases not matched to a gene: 7. The CDR3 runs 14 residues. CDR1 is SEHNR and CDR2 is FQNEAQ in the germline V gene (reference sequence). The CDR3 is CASSQSGGSTEAFF. CDR3 coding DNA: TGTGCCAGCAGCCAATCAGGGGGATCCACTGAAGCTTTCTTT.

This clone was picked up one time. This chain connects TRBV19 to TRBJ1-2; 8 bases map to TRBD1. CDR3 length: 17 amino acids. Per germline, CDR1 LNHDA and CDR2 SQIVND (reference sequence). The V and J ends lost 0 bases and 3 bases, in that order; junction bases with no gene match: 9. The CDR3 protein is CASSIESAGGADYGYTF. In DNA form, the CDR3 reads TGTGCCAGTAGTATAGAAAGCGCAGGGGGCGCGGACTATGGCTACACCTTC.

This rearrangement joins TRBV6-1 to TRBJ2-1, with a weak D call TRBD1 (6 bases). The CDR3 sequence is 15 residues long. The ends were cut back, 5 bases at V and 0 bases at J, with 11 bases in the middle. CDR1 and CDR2 from the germline V gene are MNHNS and SASEGT. CDR3 DNA: TGTGCCAGCAGTTCTGACAGGAGCTCCTACAATGAGCAGTTCTTC. The encoded protein is CASSSDRSSYNEQFF.

J is TRBJ2-2 and V is TRBV10-3, with 10 bases that match TRBD2. The CDR3 sequence is 15 residues long. V trimming: 7 bases; J trimming: 3 bases; junction bases outside the gene matches: 5. Germline V lookup: CDR1 ENHRY, CDR2 SYGVKD. As DNA, the CDR3 is TGTGCCATCACTTGGACTAGCGGAGACACCGGGGAGCTGTTTTTT. Its translation: CAITWTSGDTGELFF.

V gene TRBV6-6 combines with J gene TRBJ2-3; 11 bases map to TRBD2. The germline V gene encodes CDR1 MNHNY and CDR2 SVGAGI (reference sequence). CDR3 length: 15 amino acids. J gave up 3 bases and V 7 bases, and 6 bases lay outside the gene matches. The CDR3 sequence is CASTKGLAETDTQYF. The CDR3 DNA is TGTGCCAGCACTAAGGGACTAGCGGAAACAGATACGCAGTATTTT.

The genes are TRBV2 and TRBJ1-5, with a possible D match to TRBD1 (5 bases). From germline, CDR1 is SNHLY and CDR2 FYNNEI. The CDR3 contains 13 residues. V was clipped by 7 bases and J by 3 bases, with 10 bases between them. The CDR3 DNA reads as TGTGCCAGCACGGGGGATTTCAATCAGCCCCAGCATTTT. Translated: CASTGDFNQPQHF.

The rearrangement links TRBV5-1 to TRBJ1-6; 7 bases agree with TRBD1. V dropped 4 bases and J dropped 7; count of bases not matched to a gene: 11. The CDR3 is 16 amino acids. Germline CDR1 is SGHRS and CDR2 is YFSETQ. The CDR3 region has the DNA TGCGCCAGCAGCCTGTATTCCGGGACAGAAAATTCACCCCTCCACTTT. Translation gives CASSLYSGTENSPLHF.